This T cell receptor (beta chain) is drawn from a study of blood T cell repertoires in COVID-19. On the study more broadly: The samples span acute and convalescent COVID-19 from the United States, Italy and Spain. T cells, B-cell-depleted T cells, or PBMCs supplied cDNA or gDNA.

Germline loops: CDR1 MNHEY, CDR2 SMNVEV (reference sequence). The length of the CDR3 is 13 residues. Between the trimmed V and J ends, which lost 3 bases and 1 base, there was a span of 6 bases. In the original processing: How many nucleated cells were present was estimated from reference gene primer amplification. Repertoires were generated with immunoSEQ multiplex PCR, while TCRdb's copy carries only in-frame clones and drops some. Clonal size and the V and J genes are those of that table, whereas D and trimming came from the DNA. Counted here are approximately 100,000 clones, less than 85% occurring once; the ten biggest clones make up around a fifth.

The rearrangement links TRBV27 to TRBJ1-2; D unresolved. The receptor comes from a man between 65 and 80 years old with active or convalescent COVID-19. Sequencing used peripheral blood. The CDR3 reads CASSFSVNYGYTF. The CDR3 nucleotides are TGTGCCAGCAGTTTCTCCGTTAACTATGGCTACACCTTC.